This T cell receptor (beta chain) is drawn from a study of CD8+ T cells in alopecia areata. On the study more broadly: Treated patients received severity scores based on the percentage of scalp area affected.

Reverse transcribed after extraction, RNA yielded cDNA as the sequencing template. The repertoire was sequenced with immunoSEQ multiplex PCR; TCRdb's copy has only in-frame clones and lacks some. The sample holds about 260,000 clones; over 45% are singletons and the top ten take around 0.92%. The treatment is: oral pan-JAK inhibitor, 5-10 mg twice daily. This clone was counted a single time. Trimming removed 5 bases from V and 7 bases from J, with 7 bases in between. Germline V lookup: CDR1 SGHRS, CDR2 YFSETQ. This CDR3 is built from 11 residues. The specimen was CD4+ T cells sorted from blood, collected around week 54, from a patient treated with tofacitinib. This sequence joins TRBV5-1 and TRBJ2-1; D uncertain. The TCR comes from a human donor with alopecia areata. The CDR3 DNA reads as TGCGCCAGCAGGGGAATAAATGAGCAGTTCTTC. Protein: CASRGINEQFF.